The 3 T cell receptor beta chains listed next were all sequenced from one sample in a study of technical replicates of blood from several donors. Profiling relied on immunoSEQ multiplex PCR, and the TCRdb table lists in-frame clones only, not all of them. The sample has roughly 100,000 clones; approximately 96% are singletons. Material for sequencing was T cells isolated from PBMCs. Receptors originate from a human donor in good health.

The rearrangement links TRBV28 to TRBJ2-3; 8 bases are a match to TRBD1. Germline V CDR1 and CDR2: MDHEN, SYDVKM. Trimming cost V 6 bases and J 4 bases; bases outside gene matches: 12. The CDR3 has 16 amino acids. The CDR3 DNA reads as TGTGCCAGCAGCGATGACAGGACAGGGTGGGCAGATACGCAGTATTTT. The encoded protein is CASSDDRTGWADTQYF.

The chain uses TRBV11-3 and TRBJ2-1; TRBD2 matches at 8 bases. The V gene end was trimmed by 2 bases and the J gene end by 7 bases; junction bases not matched to a gene: 7. The CDR3 is made up of 15 amino acids. CDR1 and CDR2 (germline): SGHNT, YENEEA. The CDR3 loop is CASSLPGGAENEQFF. CDR3 nucleotide sequence: TGTGCCAGCAGCTTACCCGGGGGGGCCGAAAATGAGCAGTTCTTC. Drawing the rest from reference TRBV11-3 and TRBJ2-1, the complete variable domain is EAGVVQSPRYKIIEKKQPVAFWCNPISGHNTLYWYLQNLGQGPELLIRYENEEAVDDSQLPKDRFSAERLKGVDSTLKIQPAELGDSAVYLCASSLPGGAENEQFFGPGTRLTVL.

The chain carries TRBV29-1 and TRBJ2-7; tentatively, D is TRBD2 (7 bases). V lost 6 bases and J 5 bases, leaving 14 bases between the germline ends. The CDR3 runs 12 residues. CDR1 is SQVTM and CDR2 is ANQGSEA in the germline V gene. The CDR3 region is CSVGGARDEQYF. CDR3 sequence (DNA): TGCAGCGTGGGGGGGGCGAGAGACGAGCAGTACTTC.